The clone carrying this T cell receptor (beta chain) was found a few times. Its specificity is unknown. The source of the sample is a study of siplizumab effects on memory and regulatory T cells. Per the germline V gene, CDR1 is SGHRS and CDR2 is YFSETQ. This CDR3 spans 13 amino acids. Trimming pared 5 bases from V and 1 base from J, leaving 9 bases between. Study-level points and caveats: Alloreactive sequences traceable to unstimulated CD4+ memory cells declined significantly under siplizumab. Naive T cells apparently outstripped memory cells in diversity and seemed major alloresponse contributors. Where siplizumab was present, mappable alloreactive CD4+ clones averaged around 63% Treg-derived, compared with around 27% in controls.

In each sample, 80,000 to 100,000 TCR templates were assayed. TCRdb's copy holds only in-frame clones and misses some; the assay was immunoSEQ multiplex PCR. The sample records about 100,000 clones, 91% being singletons. The clonotype originates from a human donor in good health. Input material: CD4+ T cells sorted from blood. This chain connects TRBV5-1 to TRBJ1-1; weak D call: TRBD1 (5 bases). DNA of the CDR3: TGCGCCAGCAGAAGCGGACAGAACACTGAAGCTTTCTTT. As protein: CASRSGQNTEAFF.